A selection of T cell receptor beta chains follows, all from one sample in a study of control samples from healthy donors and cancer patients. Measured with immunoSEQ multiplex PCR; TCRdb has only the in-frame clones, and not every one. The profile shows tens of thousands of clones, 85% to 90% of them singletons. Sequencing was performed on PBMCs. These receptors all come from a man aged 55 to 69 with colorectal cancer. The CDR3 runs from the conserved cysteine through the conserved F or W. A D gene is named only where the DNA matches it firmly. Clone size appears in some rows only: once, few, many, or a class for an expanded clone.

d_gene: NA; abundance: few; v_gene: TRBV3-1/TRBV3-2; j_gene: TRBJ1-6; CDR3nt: TGTGCCAGCAGCCAAGAAAGAAATTCACCCCTCCACTTT; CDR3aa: CASSQERNSPLHF
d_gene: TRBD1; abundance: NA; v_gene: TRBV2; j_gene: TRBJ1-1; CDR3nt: TGTGCCAGCTTCGGCGACAGGGAACTTGCGCGCACTGAAGCTTTCTTT; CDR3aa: CASFGDRELARTEAFF
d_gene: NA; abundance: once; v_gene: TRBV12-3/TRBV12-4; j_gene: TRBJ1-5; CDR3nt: TGTGCCAGCAGTCGGGGGCTCATGGGGCCCCAGCATTTT; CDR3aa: CASSRGLMGPQHF
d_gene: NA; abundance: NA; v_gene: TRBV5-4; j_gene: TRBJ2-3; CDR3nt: TGTGCCAGCAGCTCCAAGCCGGATACGCAGTATTTT; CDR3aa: CASSSKPDTQYF
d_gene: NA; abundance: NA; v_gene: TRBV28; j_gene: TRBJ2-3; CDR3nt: TGTGCCAGCAGTTTGGGCGGCCGCACAGATACGCAGTATTTT; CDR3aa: CASSLGGRTDTQYF
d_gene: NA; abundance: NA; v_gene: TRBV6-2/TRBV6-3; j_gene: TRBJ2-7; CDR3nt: TGTGCCAGCAGTTACGTGGGGTCCCCCTACGAGCAGTACTTC; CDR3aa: CASSYVGSPYEQYF
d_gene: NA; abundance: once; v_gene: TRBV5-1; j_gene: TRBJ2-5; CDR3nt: TGCGCCAGCAGCCTGGGTCTGGGTGTGGAGACCCAGTACTTC; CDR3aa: CASSLGLGVETQYF
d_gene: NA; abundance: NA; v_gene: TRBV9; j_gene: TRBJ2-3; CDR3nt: TGTGCCAGCAGCTCCAGTAGTGGCCAGAACACAGATACGCAGTATTTT; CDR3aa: CASSSSSGQNTDTQYF
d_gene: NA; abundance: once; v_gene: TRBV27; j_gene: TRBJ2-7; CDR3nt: TGTGCCAGCAGTTCCGAGGCTAACACGGGGTCCTACGAGCAGTACTTC; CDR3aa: CASSSEANTGSYEQYF
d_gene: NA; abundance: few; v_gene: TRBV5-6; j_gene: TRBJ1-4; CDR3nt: TGTGCCAGCAGCTCGTGGACAGTTGCAACTAATGAAAAACTGTTTTTT; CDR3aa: CASSSWTVATNEKLFF
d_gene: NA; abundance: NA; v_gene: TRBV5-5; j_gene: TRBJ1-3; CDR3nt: TGTGCCAGCAGCTTGGTGACCCGTCACCCCGAGGGAAACACCATATATTTT; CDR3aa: CASSLVTRHPEGNTIYF
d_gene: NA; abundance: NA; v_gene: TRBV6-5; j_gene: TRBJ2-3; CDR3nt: TGTGCCAGCAGTTACTCGAGGGCGGGGACAGATACGCAGTATTTT; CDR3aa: CASSYSRAGTDTQYF
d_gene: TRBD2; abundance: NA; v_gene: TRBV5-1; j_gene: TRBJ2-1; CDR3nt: TGCGCCAGCAGCTGGACACTAGCGGGGACCTACAATGAGCAGTTCTTC; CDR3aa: CASSWTLAGTYNEQFF
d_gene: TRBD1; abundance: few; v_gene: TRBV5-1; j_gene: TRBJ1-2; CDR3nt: TGCGCCAGCAGCTTATCGACAGGGGGTGGGTATGGCTACACCTTC; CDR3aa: CASSLSTGGGYGYTF
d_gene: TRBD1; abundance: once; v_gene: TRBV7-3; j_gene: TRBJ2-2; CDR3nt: TGTGCCAGCAGCCCGGGACAGGGCCCGAGCACCGGGGAGCTGTTTTTT; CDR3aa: CASSPGQGPSTGELFF
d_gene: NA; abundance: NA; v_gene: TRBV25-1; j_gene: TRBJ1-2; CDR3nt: TGTGCCAGCAGTGAATCCGTTCATGGCTACACCTTC; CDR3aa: CASSESVHGYTF
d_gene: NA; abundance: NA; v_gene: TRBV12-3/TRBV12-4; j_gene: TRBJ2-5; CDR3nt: TGTGCCAGCAGTTTAGTTGAAAAAGAGACCCAGTACTTC; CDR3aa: CASSLVEKETQYF
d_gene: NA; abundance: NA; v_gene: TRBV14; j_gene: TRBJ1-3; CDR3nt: TGTGCCAGCCCCCAGACGGCCCGTCGGGGCGTCGCGAAATTAAACACCATATATTTT; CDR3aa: CASPQTARRGVAKLNTIYF
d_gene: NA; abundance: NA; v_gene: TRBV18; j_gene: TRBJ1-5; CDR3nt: TGTGCCAGCTCACCAGGACCACTTGAGAATCAGCCCCAGCATTTT; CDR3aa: CASSPGPLENQPQHF
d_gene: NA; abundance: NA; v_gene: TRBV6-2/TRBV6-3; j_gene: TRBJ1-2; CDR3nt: TGTGCCAGCAGTTACGCCCGTATCGGGGGCGATGCCTATGGCTACACCTTC; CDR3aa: CASSYARIGGDAYGYTF
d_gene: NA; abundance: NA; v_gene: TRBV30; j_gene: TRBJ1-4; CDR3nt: TGTGCCTGGAGTGACAGCCAAACGTTTAATGAAAAACTGTTTTTT; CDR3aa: CAWSDSQTFNEKLFF
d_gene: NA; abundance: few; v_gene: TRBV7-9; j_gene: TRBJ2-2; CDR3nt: TGTGCCAGCAGCTTAGGAGGGGGGCTGTTTTTT; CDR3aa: CASSLGGGLFF